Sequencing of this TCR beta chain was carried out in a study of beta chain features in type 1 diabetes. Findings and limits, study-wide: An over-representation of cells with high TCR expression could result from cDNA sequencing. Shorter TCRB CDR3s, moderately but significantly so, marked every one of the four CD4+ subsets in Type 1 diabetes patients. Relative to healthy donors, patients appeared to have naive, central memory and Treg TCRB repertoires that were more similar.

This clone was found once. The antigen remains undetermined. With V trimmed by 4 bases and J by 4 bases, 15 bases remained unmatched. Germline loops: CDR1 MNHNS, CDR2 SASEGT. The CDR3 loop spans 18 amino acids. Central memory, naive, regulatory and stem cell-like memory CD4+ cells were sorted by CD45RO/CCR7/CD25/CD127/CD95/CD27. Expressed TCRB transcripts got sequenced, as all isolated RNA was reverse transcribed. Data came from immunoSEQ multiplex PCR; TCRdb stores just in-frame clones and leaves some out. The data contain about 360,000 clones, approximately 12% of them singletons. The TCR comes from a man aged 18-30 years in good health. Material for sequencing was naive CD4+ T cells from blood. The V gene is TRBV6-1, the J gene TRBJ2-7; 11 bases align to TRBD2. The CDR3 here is CASSGSSGGAWIPYEQYF. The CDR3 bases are TGTGCCAGCAGTGGGAGTAGCGGGGGGGCCTGGATACCGTACGAGCAGTACTTC.